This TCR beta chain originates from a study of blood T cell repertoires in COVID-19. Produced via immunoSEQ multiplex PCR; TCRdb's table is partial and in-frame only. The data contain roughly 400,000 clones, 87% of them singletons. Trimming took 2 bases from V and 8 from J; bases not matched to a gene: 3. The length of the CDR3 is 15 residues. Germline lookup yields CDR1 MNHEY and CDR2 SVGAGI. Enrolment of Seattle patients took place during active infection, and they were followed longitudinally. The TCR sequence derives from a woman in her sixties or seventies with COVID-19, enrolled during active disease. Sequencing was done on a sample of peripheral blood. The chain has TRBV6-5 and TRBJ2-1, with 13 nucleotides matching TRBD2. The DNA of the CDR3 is TGTGCCAGCAGTTACACTAGCGGGGGGGCATATGAGCAGTTCTTC. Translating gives CASSYTSGGAYEQFF.